Detailed here is one T cell receptor (beta chain). Antigen specificity is unknown. The record originates from a study of T cell responses to AZD1222 COVID-19 vaccine. Study in general: Second-dose intervals near 4 or 12 weeks were combined.

The CDR3 has 15 amino acids. The germline V gene encodes CDR1 KGHSH and CDR2 LQKENI. Trimming cost V 1 base and J 5 bases, with 14 bases left between them. Using immunoSEQ multiplex PCR, the repertoire was profiled, and TCRdb retains in-frame clones only, with some absent. The sample lists some 130,000 clones; roughly 89% were seen once. General observations from the study: No day 14 peak samples; only post-peak repertoires were characterized. Most donors were white British and more were female, and clonal diversity was possibly underestimated. The reported proportion of spike-specific TCRs targeting unmutated variant regions was nearly half.

The sample here was peripheral blood, taken on day 0 of AZD1222 vaccination. The receptor was derived from an adult in good health. The rearrangement links TRBV18 to TRBJ1-1, with D perhaps TRBD1 (6 bases). The DNA for the CDR3 is TGTGCCAGCTCACCACTTCAGGGGATAAGAACTGAAGCTTTCTTT. Encoded protein: CASSPLQGIRTEAFF.